The present TCR beta chain was sequenced within a study of regulatory T cells in long-lasting Graves disease. Findings and caveats of the study: Newly diagnosed patients shared around 910 public clonotypes; persistent patients shared a few thousand. Gene preferences differed: TRBV28, TRBJ1-2, TRBJ2-5 in persistent cases.

Trimming left V 2 bases short and J 2 bases short, with 6 bases between. The CDR3 covers 13 residues. Germline lookup yields CDR1 MNHGY and CDR2 SVAAGI. Details on this clonotype: What it recognizes is unknown.

This sample's time point: persistent/refractory GD, antithyroid drugs over 5 years with positive TRAb. PBMC-extracted RNA yielded the TCR library. Patients came through an endocrinology department, and that department was in Xi'an, China. Construction of the TCR beta libraries employed iRepertoire HTBI primers in conjunction with Arm-PCR of CDR3 regions. TCRdb reprocessed the multiplex PCR reads with MiXCR, giving one entry per CDR3 protein. Among some 330,000 distinct CDR3 sequences, 23% were seen once, and the ten largest hold less than 30%. This receptor was obtained from a woman aged 40 to 49 with Graves disease. The V and J genes are TRBV6-9 and TRBJ1-1; D perhaps matches TRBD1 (5 bases). Sequencing used peripheral blood mononuclear cells (PBMCs), obtained when the disease was refractory, from a patient treated with antithyroid drugs. Here the CDR3 reads CASSYQGNTEAFF. The CDR3 DNA follows: TGTGCCAGCAGTTATCAGGGCAACACTGAAGCTTTCTTT.